This TCR beta chain comes out of a study of CD8+ T cells in alopecia areata (dated 2018 in TCRdb). About the study as a whole: High-throughput TCRbeta sequencing was used to examine T cell clonal expansion in alopecia areata in both the C3H/HeJ mouse model and human patients. Scalp clonality was compared across normal scalp (n=4), patchy alopecia areata scalp (n=8), and alopecia totalis/universalis scalp (n=8). The RNA source kit depended on sample type: the PAXgene miRNA kit for fixed scalp, the miRNeasy kit for PBMCs, and the RNeasy kit for mouse skin. In humans, TCRbeta sequencing was performed on scalp tissue and on sorted CD4+ and CD8+ peripheral blood T cells from healthy controls and from patients with patchy or totalis/universalis alopecia areata. immunoSEQ multiplex PCR using 35 Vbeta forward primers and 13 Jbeta reverse primers was used to amplify TCRbeta CDR3 regions.

After PBMCs were isolated by density centrifugation and stained for CD3, CD4 and CD8, a FACSAria was used to sort CD4+ and CD8+ T cells. Scalp biopsies and blood samples were obtained from unaffected controls. The V end loses 1 base and the J end loses 6 bases, and a stretch of 10 bases separates them. CDR1 and CDR2 are drawn from the germline V gene: MGHDK, SYGVNS. Counted from cysteine to phenylalanine, this CDR3 has 13 amino acids. Just the 39-base CDR3 DNA is kept, in frame starting at base 1. In regard to this clone: Its specific antigen is unknown. No base qualities exist here, and no much larger clone lies one base off it.

The full study reports these points: Unlike mouse skin, which is dominated by gammadelta T cells, normal human skin has resident alphabeta T cells that are also sequenced, and this complicates analysis of the scalp TCR repertoire. Shared TCR sequences between patients were less evident than in mice, which may be partly attributable to HLA diversity in the patient population. Lesional scalp, especially in alopecia totalis/universalis, showed higher clonality and more expanded CD8+ clones than normal scalp, suggesting antigenic drive.

Library preparation was by the immunoSEQ multiplex PCR assay. RNA was extracted from all samples and reverse transcribed into cDNA, which served as template for TCR sequencing. SuperScript III was used for first-strand cDNA synthesis, primed with a 2:1 mix of oligo-dT and random hexamers. A synthetic immune receptor repertoire was used to measure amplification bias, and any remaining bias was corrected computationally. As for the original processing: Raw reads were preprocessed for error removal, and CDR3 was defined according to IMGT conventions as running from the conserved cysteine to phenylalanine. Clonality was calculated as 1 minus Shannon entropy normalized by log2 of the number of productive unique TCRs. CD4 or CD8 identity of scalp clones was inferred by cross-referencing scalp TCRbeta sequences with sorted blood CD4 and CD8 repertoires. TCRdb holds this immuneACCESS table with in-frame rearrangements only. Some clones are missing; in checked studies, unresolved V genes explain under half, and the rest has no known cause. D and trimming come from the DNA, and the V and J calls and clone size come from that table. This sample lists approximately 99,000 clones; approximately 63% were detected once. Of the sample, about 20% falls within the top ten clones.

Sequenced material: CD8+ T cells sorted from blood. Rearrangement joined TRBV25-1 to TRBJ2-7; the D gene identity is not certain. The TCR originated in a human donor in good health. The bases read TGTGCCAGCAGTGAATTTTTTAGATCCGAGCAGTACTTC. Its protein reads: CASSEFFRSEQYF.